The present T cell receptor beta chain was sequenced within a study of blood T cells in healthy people across ages. This clonotype was recorded at least ten times. What it binds is not known. A much larger clonotype is one base distant, so this may be a read error. PCR was performed a second time for 7 to 11 cycles using a sample-barcoded 5' primer and a J-beta primer mix. Researchers report that a template-switch adaptor with 12 random nucleotides tagged each cDNA molecule. TCRdb itself ran the 5' RACE reads through MiXCR, one entry per CDR3 protein. The table has some 670,000 distinct CDR3 sequences, about 50% seen once. Notes on the study in general: Unsorted PBMCs prevented conclusive naive versus antigen-experienced comparison.

The sequenced material came from blood. This TCR was sampled from an elderly woman in good health.

The CDR3 nucleotides are TGTGCCAGCAGTTACTCGATCGAGCGGAATGAGCAGTACTTC. Its translation: CASSYSIERNEQYF. The chain combines TRBV6-5 with TRBJ2-7; tentatively, D is TRBD2 (5 bases). V lost 0 bases, J lost 7 bases, and 13 bases lay in between. The CDR3 is made up of 14 amino acids. Germline-derived CDR1 and CDR2 are MNHEY and SVGAGI.